Below, 3 T cell receptor beta chains from the same sample are listed, as sequenced in a study of blood T cell repertoires in COVID-19. Measured with immunoSEQ multiplex PCR; TCRdb has only the in-frame clones, and not every one. Counted here are 150,000 to 200,000 clones, under 90% occurring once; the ten biggest clones make up roughly 6.7%. The sample comprised peripheral blood. The source of these receptors is a man between 35 and 55 years old with acute or convalescent COVID-19.

The chain combines TRBV6-5 with TRBJ2-7; tentative D call: TRBD1 (7 bases). V lost 6 bases, J lost 4 bases, and 16 bases lay in between. This CDR3 is 14 amino acids long. The germline gives CDR1 MNHEY, CDR2 SVGAGI. The DNA of the CDR3 is TGTGCCAGCAGACCGTCGACAGGGAGGTACGAGCAGTACTTC. Protein sequence: CASRPSTGRYEQYF.

The V call is TRBV5-4, the J call TRBJ2-5, with unresolved D. Germline CDR1 is SGHNT and CDR2 is YYREEE (reference sequence). The CDR3 length is 15 residues. The V gene lost 4 bases and the J gene lost 1 base, with 14 bases spanning the gap. The CDR3 loop reads CASSTHWSSQETQYF. For the CDR3, the DNA is TGTGCCAGCAGCACACATTGGTCCTCCCAAGAGACCCAGTACTTC.

The V gene is TRBV5-5, the J gene TRBJ2-5; TRBD2 aligns across 7 bases. Germline V gene sequence: CDR1 SGHKS, CDR2 YYEKEE (reference sequence). This CDR3 spans 13 amino acids. The junction had 5 bases not matched to a gene; V was cut back by 4 bases and J by 5 bases. This chain's CDR3 is CASSLPLAETQYF. Written as DNA, the CDR3 is TGTGCCAGCAGCCTACCACTAGCGGAGACCCAGTACTTC.